This TCR beta chain was recorded in a study of regulatory T cells in long-lasting Graves disease. According to the study, TCR beta libraries were built with iRepertoire HTBI primers and CDR3-region Arm-PCR. TCRdb ran MiXCR on the multiplex PCR reads and lists one entry per CDR3 protein. Here the sample spans about 540,000 distinct CDR3 sequences, around an eighth being singletons. The V and J ends lost 2 bases and 3 bases respectively, with 18 bases between them. CDR1 and CDR2 (germline): DFQATT, SNEGSKA (reference sequence). The CDR3 contains 16 residues. Time point of the sample: newly diagnosed GD, antithyroid drugs for less than 3 months. Construction of the TCR library relied on RNA isolated from PBMCs. Patients came through an endocrinology department, and that department was in Xi'an, China. Another study also made use of these data, one on T cells in Graves' hyperthyroidism and ophthalmopathy. This second study notes: Patients were excluded because of uncontrolled infection, other autoimmune disease, pregnancy or lactation.

This clonotype originated in a young man with Graves disease. This sequence joins TRBV20-1 and TRBJ2-3; TRBD2 might be the D (5 bases). Sequences were derived from peripheral blood mononuclear cells (PBMCs), sampled at new diagnosis, from a patient treated with antithyroid drugs. The CDR3 bases are TGCAGTGCTAGAAAGTGGGGAGCCGGATCGACAGATACGCAGTATTTT. It codes for CSARKWGAGSTDTQYF.